A selection of T cell receptor beta chains follows, all from one sample in a study of cytomegalovirus exposure and HLA in healthy donors. Clones were sequenced by immunoSEQ multiplex PCR, and TCRdb holds only the in-frame ones, with some missing. The sample contains under 120,000 clones, just under 75% of which appear only once. Sample: PBMCs. These receptors were collected from a man aged 45-65 years in good health and CMV-seropositive. CDR3s include the opening cysteine and the closing phenylalanine or tryptophan.

v_gene: TRBV20-1; j_gene: TRBJ2-1; CDR3aa: CSAETYNEQFF
v_gene: TRBV28; j_gene: TRBJ1-3; CDR3aa: CASSPRTGINTIYF
v_gene: TRBV7-2; j_gene: TRBJ1-2; CDR3aa: CASSSSGGGPNYGYTF
v_gene: TRBV5-1; j_gene: TRBJ2-5; CDR3aa: CASSLMGSQETQYF
v_gene: TRBV19; j_gene: TRBJ1-1; CDR3aa: CANSSRGLGTEAFF
v_gene: TRBV7-9; j_gene: -; CDR3aa: CATQTGTGDYEQYF
v_gene: TRBV29-1; j_gene: TRBJ1-3; CDR3aa: CSVRDPGNTIYF
v_gene: TRBV11-2; j_gene: TRBJ2-7; CDR3aa: CASSLIGGGTGLTEQYF
v_gene: TRBV6-5; j_gene: TRBJ1-5; CDR3aa: CASSYSGGVGQPQHF
v_gene: TRBV6-1; j_gene: TRBJ1-1; CDR3aa: CATPSGRGSGTEAFF
v_gene: TRBV7-8; j_gene: TRBJ2-7; CDR3aa: CASSLGQGLFEQYF
v_gene: TRBV19; j_gene: TRBJ1-5; CDR3aa: CASSYRGQPQHF
v_gene: TRBV18; j_gene: TRBJ2-2; CDR3aa: CASSPEVIANTGELFF
v_gene: TRBV5-1; j_gene: TRBJ2-7; CDR3aa: CASSFDPGLAPYEQYF
v_gene: TRBV2; j_gene: TRBJ1-1; CDR3aa: CASSDLGGGPNTEAFF
v_gene: TRBV5-4; j_gene: TRBJ1-1; CDR3aa: CASSRARGQTEAFF
v_gene: TRBV10-2; j_gene: TRBJ2-5; CDR3aa: CASVERLAGARETQYF
v_gene: TRBV5-4; j_gene: TRBJ1-4; CDR3aa: CASSPDGGYGEKLFF
v_gene: TRBV18; j_gene: TRBJ1-2; CDR3aa: CASSPSSDGYTF
v_gene: TRBV4-1; j_gene: TRBJ2-1; CDR3aa: CASSQGLAGTYNEQFF
v_gene: TRBV6-6; j_gene: TRBJ1-2; CDR3aa: CAIRGTGNYGYTF
v_gene: TRBV2; j_gene: TRBJ1-1; CDR3aa: CASSSTGGDTEAFF
v_gene: TRBV5-1; j_gene: TRBJ2-7; CDR3aa: CASSLADLGSYEQYF
v_gene: TRBV27; j_gene: TRBJ1-6; CDR3aa: CASSLGRQGASSYNSPLHF
v_gene: TRBV5-1; j_gene: TRBJ2-5; CDR3aa: CASSLLAGQEETQYF
v_gene: TRBV27; j_gene: TRBJ2-2; CDR3aa: CASTPSLWGPSGELFF
v_gene: TRBV6-5; j_gene: TRBJ1-5; CDR3aa: CASSTGGGQPQHF
v_gene: TRBV9; j_gene: TRBJ1-1; CDR3aa: CASSPTRANTEAFF
v_gene: TRBV5-1; j_gene: TRBJ2-7; CDR3aa: CASSLRGTGNSYEQYF
v_gene: TRBV28; j_gene: TRBJ2-1; CDR3aa: CASTGTRVHEQFF
v_gene: TRBV5-6; j_gene: TRBJ2-3; CDR3aa: CASSPGLAGGPRDTQYF
v_gene: TRBV14; j_gene: TRBJ1-3; CDR3aa: CASSQDQLSTIYF
v_gene: TRBV6-6; j_gene: TRBJ2-7; CDR3aa: CASSGGTSYEQYF
v_gene: TRBV19; j_gene: TRBJ1-6; CDR3aa: CASSGSGGSPLHF
v_gene: TRBV5-5; j_gene: TRBJ1-2; CDR3aa: CASSLTGTTYGYTF
v_gene: TRBV29-1; j_gene: TRBJ1-3; CDR3aa: CSVLQGGGNTIYF
v_gene: TRBV19; j_gene: TRBJ2-2; CDR3aa: CASSISGPGELFF
v_gene: TRBV9; j_gene: TRBJ2-1; CDR3aa: CASSLGTSGRVEQFF
v_gene: TRBV19; j_gene: TRBJ2-7; CDR3aa: CASSIREGSYEQYF
v_gene: TRBV7-6; j_gene: TRBJ2-7; CDR3aa: CASSLGQGPSYEQYF
v_gene: TRBV6-5; j_gene: TRBJ2-1; CDR3aa: CASSSGGNEQFF
v_gene: TRBV6-6; j_gene: TRBJ1-5; CDR3aa: CASSYSVQPQHF
v_gene: TRBV10-3; j_gene: TRBJ1-1; CDR3aa: CATQTENTEAFF
v_gene: TRBV6-1; j_gene: TRBJ2-5; CDR3aa: CASSEFGKETQYF
v_gene: TRBV30; j_gene: TRBJ2-7; CDR3aa: CAWSVNCFGGYEQYF
v_gene: TRBV4-1; j_gene: TRBJ1-1; CDR3aa: CASSQDRGREAFF
v_gene: TRBV4-2; j_gene: TRBJ1-6; CDR3aa: CASSPSGSNSPLHF
v_gene: TRBV18; j_gene: TRBJ2-6; CDR3aa: CASSPFLGGPSSGANVLTF
v_gene: TRBV7-6; j_gene: TRBJ2-1; CDR3aa: CASSLAKLAGAGGDNEQFF
v_gene: TRBV9; j_gene: TRBJ2-1; CDR3aa: CASSVLDQGLGNEQFF
v_gene: TRBV15; j_gene: TRBJ2-1; CDR3aa: CATSSMGQGVLFF